Listed here are 13 T cell receptor beta chains from one sample, sequenced in a study of blood T cell repertoires in COVID-19 (dated by TCRdb to 2018 to 2021). Libraries came from the immunoSEQ multiplex PCR assay. In TCRdb, the immuneACCESS table is reduced to in-frame sequences with V and J assigned. These tables do not hold every clone; where another copy was compared, an unresolved V gene accounts for under half, and the others remain unexplained. Here the sample has roughly 170,000 clones; around 80% occur a single time. 12% of the sample goes to the ten largest clones. Sequences were obtained from PBMCs or T cells enriched from blood (not recorded which). The source of these receptors is a man between 50 and 59 years old who had recovered from COVID-19.

This clone turned up a few times. The chain couples TRBV5-8 to TRBJ2-3; possible D gene TRBD1, 5 bases. The germline V and J ends were trimmed by 4 bases and 3 bases, with 9 bases remaining between them. The germline V gene has CDR1 SGHTS and CDR2 YDEGEE. The CDR3 extends over 13 amino acids. The CDR3 DNA sequence: TGTGCCAGCAGCAGGGGAAGGACAGATACGCAGTATTTT. This codes for CASSRGRTDTQYF.

This chain connects TRBV7-2 to TRBJ2-2, with a possible D match to TRBD1 (6 bases). Germline V gene data show CDR1 as SGHTA and CDR2 as FQGNSA. The CDR3 covers 16 residues. The ends were cut back, 1 base at V and 2 bases at J, with 11 bases in the middle. The DNA for the CDR3 is TGTGCCAGCAGCTTAGGGGGGACATATAACACCGGGGAGCTGTTTTTT. Translating gives CASSLGGTYNTGELFF.

The genes are TRBV18 and TRBJ1-5, with a possible D match to TRBD1 (6 bases). V lost 0 bases to trimming and J lost 2 bases, with 8 bases between them. The CDR3 is 15 amino acids. Looked up from germline, CDR1 is KGHSH and CDR2 is LQKENI. Here the CDR3 reads CASSPPGHGNQPQHF. CDR3 sequence (DNA): TGTGCCAGCTCACCACCGGGACACGGCAATCAGCCCCAGCATTTT.

The chain links TRBV6-4 to TRBJ2-5; no reliable D call. The CDR3 extends over 13 amino acids. Trimming removed 10 bases at V and 0 bases at J, with 12 bases between. The germline gives CDR1 MRHNA, CDR2 SNTAGT. The CDR3 region has the DNA TGTGCCACCGCCTTAAACTACCAAGAGACCCAGTACTTC. This translates into CATALNYQETQYF.

The V gene is TRBV2, the J gene TRBJ2-1; the match to TRBD2 covers 13 bases. Trimming at V came to 5 bases and at J to 6 bases, leaving 4 bases not matched to a gene. This CDR3 contains 15 residues. Germline assignment: CDR1 SNHLY and CDR2 FYNNEI. The CDR3 DNA follows: TGTGCCAGCAGTAAGGGACTAGCGGGGCCCAATGAGCAGTTCTTC. This gives the protein CASSKGLAGPNEQFF.

The CDR3 coding sequence is TGCGCCAGCAGCCAAGATTGGACAGGGTCTTCACCCCTCCACTTT. Its protein product is CASSQDWTGSSPLHF. V usage is TRBV4-3 and J usage is TRBJ1-6, with TRBD1 matching over 8 bases. Germline trimming cut 0 bases from V and 9 bases from J; bases unmatched to any gene: 4. The CDR3 has 15 amino acids. Looked up from germline, CDR1 is LGHNA and CDR2 is YSLEER.

The chain recombines TRBV7-9 with TRBJ2-3; 13 bases map to TRBD2. The germline V gene has CDR1 SEHNR and CDR2 FQNEAQ (reference sequence). After removal of 4 bases from V and 5 bases from J, the junction contained 12 bases not matched to a gene. The CDR3 is 18 amino acids. The CDR3 loop is CASSSSVLAGGHRDTQYF. The CDR3 DNA reads as TGTGCCAGCAGCTCCTCCGTACTAGCGGGGGGGCATAGAGATACGCAGTATTTT.

The rearrangement links TRBV4-3 to TRBJ1-5; D is ambiguous. V lost 4 bases and J 0 bases, leaving 25 bases between the germline ends. The CDR3 has 20 amino acids. The germline CDR1 and CDR2 sequences are LGHNA and YSLEER. CDR3 sequence (DNA): TGCGCCAGCAGCCCAAATCACCCCCCGAGTGCTCTACCTAGCAATCAGCCCCAGCATTTT. Translating it yields CASSPNHPPSALPSNQPQHF.

The V and J genes are TRBV9 and TRBJ1-3, with no clear D. V was clipped by 2 bases and J by 2 bases, with 8 bases between them. The germline V gene has CDR1 SGDLS and CDR2 YYNGEE. This CDR3 spans 14 amino acids. The CDR3 nucleotides are TGTGCCAGCAGCGTCCACAGTACTGGAAACACCATATATTTT. It codes for CASSVHSTGNTIYF.

V and J are TRBV5-4 and TRBJ2-1, with a tentative D call TRBD2 (5 bases). This CDR3 is 16 amino acids long. Germline CDR1 and CDR2: SGHNT and YYREEE (reference sequence). Trimming removed 0 bases at V and 4 bases at J, with 14 bases between. The CDR3 reads CASSLGGDYLYNEQFF. The DNA for the CDR3 is TGTGCCAGCAGCTTGGGAGGTGACTACTTGTACAATGAGCAGTTCTTC.

The chain employs TRBV5-1 and TRBJ2-5, with TRBD2 matching 8 bases. The CDR3 spans 14 residues. CDR1 SGHRS and CDR2 YFSETQ come from the germline V gene. With 6 bases clipped from V and 3 bases from J, the junction kept 7 bases outside the gene matches. CDR3 region: CASTGGGTKETQYF. The CDR3 DNA follows: TGCGCCAGCACCGGGGGGGGCACCAAAGAGACCCAGTACTTC.

As to this clone: The limits of the CDR3 on the DNA are not certain, so only TCRdb's listed CDR3 is given. J is TRBJ1-1 and V is TRBV28; the D segment call TRBD1 is taken from the table without a DNA check. Inclusive of both ends, the CDR3 amounts to 16 amino acids. Germline V gene sequence: CDR1 MDHEN, CDR2 SYDVKM. CDR3 residues: CASSILDRGTNTEAFF.

V is TRBV4-3 and J is TRBJ1-2; D unresolved. This CDR3 comprises 14 residues. Germline lookup yields CDR1 LGHNA and CDR2 YSLEER. Trimming took 0 bases from V and 4 from J, leaving 9 bases between them. For the CDR3, the DNA is TGCGCCAGCAGCCAAGATAAAGTCGGCTATGGCTACACCTTC. Protein product: CASSQDKVGYGYTF.